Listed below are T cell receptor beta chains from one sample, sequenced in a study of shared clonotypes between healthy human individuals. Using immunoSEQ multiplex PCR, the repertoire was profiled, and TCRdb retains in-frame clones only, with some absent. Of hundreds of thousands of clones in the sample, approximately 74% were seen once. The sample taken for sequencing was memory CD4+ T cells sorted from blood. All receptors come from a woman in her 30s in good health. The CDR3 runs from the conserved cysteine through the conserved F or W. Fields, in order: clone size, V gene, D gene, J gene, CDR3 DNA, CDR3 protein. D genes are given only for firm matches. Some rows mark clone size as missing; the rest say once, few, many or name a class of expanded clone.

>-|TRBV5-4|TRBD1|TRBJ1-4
TGTGCCAGCAGCCAGCAATCACAGGGGTGGAATGAAAAACTGTTTTTT
CASSQQSQGWNEKLFF
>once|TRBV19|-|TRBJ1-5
TGTGCCAGTAGTGGGAGTAGCAATCAGCCCCAGCATTTT
CASSGSSNQPQHF
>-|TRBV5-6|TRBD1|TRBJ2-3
TGTGCCAGCAGCCAACAGGGGGCGGTAGATACGCAGTATTTT
CASSQQGAVDTQYF
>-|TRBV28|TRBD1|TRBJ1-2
TGTGCCAGCAGTCTAAGGACAGGGTTGTTGAGCTACACCTTC
CASSLRTGLLSYTF
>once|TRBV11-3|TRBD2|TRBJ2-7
TGTGCCAGCAGCTTAGCGCTAGCGGCCGAGCAGTACTTC
CASSLALAAEQYF
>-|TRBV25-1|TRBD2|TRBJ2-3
TGTGCCAGCAGTGTAACGACTAGCGGGCGCACAGATACGCAGTATTTT
CASSVTTSGRTDTQYF
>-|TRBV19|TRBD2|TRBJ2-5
TGTGCCAGTAGCCCGGGACTAGCGGGAGGGCCTCGAGAGACCCAGTACTTC
CASSPGLAGGPRETQYF
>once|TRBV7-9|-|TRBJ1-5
TGTGCCAGCAGCCCAACGAAGGAAAATCAGCCCCAGCATTTT
CASSPTKENQPQHF
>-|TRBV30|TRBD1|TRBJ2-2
TGTGCCTGGAAAAGGGGGACAGGGGGCACCGGGGAGCTGTTTTTT
CAWKRGTGGTGELFF
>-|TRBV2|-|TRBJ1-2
TGTGCCAGTGTGCCCATGGGAGGATCCAACTATGGCTACACCTTC
CASVPMGGSNYGYTF
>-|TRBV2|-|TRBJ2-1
TGTGCCAGCAGTGCCCGATGGGTGATGAATGAGCAGTTCTTC
CASSARWVMNEQFF
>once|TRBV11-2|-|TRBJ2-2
TGTGCCAGCAGCCCTGGGGAAGCCGGGGAGCTGTTTTTT
CASSPGEAGELFF
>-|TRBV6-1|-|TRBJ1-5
TGTGCCAGCAGTGACCCGGGGAGAAGGGAGCCCCAGCATTTT
CASSDPGRREPQHF
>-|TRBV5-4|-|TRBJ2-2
TGTGCCAGCAGCCGGGGTGCGGGCGACTTTACCGGGGAGCTGTTTTTT
CASSRGAGDFTGELFF
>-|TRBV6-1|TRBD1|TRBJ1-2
TGTGCCAGTGGAGGACAGGGAGCTAACTATGGCTACACCTTC
CASGGQGANYGYTF
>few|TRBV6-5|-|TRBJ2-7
TGTGCCAGCAGCGAACAGGGTGACTCCTACGAGCAGTACTTC
CASSEQGDSYEQYF
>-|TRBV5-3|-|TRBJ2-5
TGTGCCAGAAGCTTGGAGGGCGGGGATTGGACCCAGTACTTC
CARSLEGGDWTQYF
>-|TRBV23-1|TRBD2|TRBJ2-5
TGCGCCAGCAGTCAATCTTGTACGTGCAGACGTGGGACTAGCGGGAGGGCTGTAAGGGAGACCCAGTACTTC
CASSQSCTCRRGTSGRAVRETQYF
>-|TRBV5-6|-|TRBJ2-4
TGTGCCAGCAGCGTGGAGGGAACCAAAAACATTCAGTACTTC
CASSVEGTKNIQYF
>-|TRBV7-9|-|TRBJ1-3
TGTGCCAGCAGCTTCGACAGCCCAACCTCTGGAAACACCATATATTTT
CASSFDSPTSGNTIYF
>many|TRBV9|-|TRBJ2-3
TGTGCCAGCAGCCTAACTAGAGTTAGGGATACGCAGTATTTT
CASSLTRVRDTQYF
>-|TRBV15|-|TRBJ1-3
TGTGCCACCAGCAGAGCAGGTACTGGAAACACCATATATTTT
CATSRAGTGNTIYF
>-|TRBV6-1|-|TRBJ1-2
TGTGCCAGCAGTGAAGGTCGGAACCCGACCTATGGCTACACCTTC
CASSEGRNPTYGYTF
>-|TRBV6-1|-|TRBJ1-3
TGTGCCAGCAGTGAAGGCAGGGGCGCGTACACCATATATTTT
CASSEGRGAYTIYF
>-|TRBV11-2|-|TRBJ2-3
TGTGCCAGCAGCACAAAAGGAGGGGGAGTCCGGGATACGCAGTATTTT
CASSTKGGGVRDTQYF
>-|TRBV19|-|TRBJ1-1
TGTGCCAGTAGTCAACAGGGCTTTGAAGCTTTCTTT
CASSQQGFEAFF
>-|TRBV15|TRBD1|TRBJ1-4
TGTGCCACCAGCAGAGGGGACAGACTTAATGAAAAACTGTTTTTT
CATSRGDRLNEKLFF
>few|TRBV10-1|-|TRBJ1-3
TGCGCCAGCACCTTGCGGGGGCAGGGAAACACCATATATTTT
CASTLRGQGNTIYF
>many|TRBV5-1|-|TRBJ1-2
TGCGCCAGCAGCCAGACAGGTTCCTTGTATGGCTACACCTTC
CASSQTGSLYGYTF
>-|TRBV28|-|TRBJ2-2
TGTGCCAGCAGTCCCGACAGGGACTCGAACACCGGGGAGCTGTTTTTT
CASSPDRDSNTGELFF
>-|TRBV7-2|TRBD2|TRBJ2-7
TGTGCCAGCAGCGAAGTAGGAGGGGCGGGAGCCTACGAGCAGTACTTC
CASSEVGGAGAYEQYF
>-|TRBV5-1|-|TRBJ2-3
TGCGCCAGCAGCCCCCACGGACCTAGCACAGATACGCAGTATTTT
CASSPHGPSTDTQYF
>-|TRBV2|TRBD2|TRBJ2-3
TGTGCCAGCAGGATAAATCCGGGACTAAACACAGATACGCAGTATTTT
CASRINPGLNTDTQYF
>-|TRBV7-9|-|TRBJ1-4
TGTGCCAGCAGCTTAGGGGCAGTTGGTAATGAAAAACTGTTTTTT
CASSLGAVGNEKLFF
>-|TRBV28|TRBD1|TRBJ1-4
TGTGCCAGTGGACAGGGCGCCCTAATTAATGAAAAACTGTTTTTT
CASGQGALINEKLFF
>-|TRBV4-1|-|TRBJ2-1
TGCGCCAGCAGCCAAGGAAATGGGCGGGTCGTATACAATGAGCAGTTCTTC
CASSQGNGRVVYNEQFF
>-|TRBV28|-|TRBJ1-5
TGTGCCAGCAGCTTGCAGGGCTTTCGCACTCAGCCCCAGCATTTT
CASSLQGFRTQPQHF
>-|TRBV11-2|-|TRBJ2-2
TGTGCCAGCAGCTTAGTGGCCGGGCGGGTCACCGGGGAGCTGTTTTTT
CASSLVAGRVTGELFF
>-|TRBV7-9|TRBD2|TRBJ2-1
TGTGCCAGCAGGAACACTAGCGGGAGTTTTTATGAGCAGTTCTTC
CASRNTSGSFYEQFF
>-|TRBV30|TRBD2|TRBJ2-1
TGTGCCTGGAGTGTACTAGCGGGAGGGAGTGAGCAGTTCTTC
CAWSVLAGGSEQFF
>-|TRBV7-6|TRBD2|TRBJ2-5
TGTGCCAGCAGCTTAGGGACTAGCGGACAAGAGACCCAGTACTTC
CASSLGTSGQETQYF
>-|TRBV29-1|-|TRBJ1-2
TGCAGCGTTGACGCGGGGGGCTGGCGGAAAGGACACTATGGCTACACCTTC
CSVDAGGWRKGHYGYTF
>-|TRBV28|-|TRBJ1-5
TGTGCCAGCAGTTTCGACAGCAATCAGCCCCAGCATTTT
CASSFDSNQPQHF
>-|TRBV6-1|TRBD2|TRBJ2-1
TGTGCCAGCAGCCGACTAGCGGGAGGGAATGAGCAGTTCTTC
CASSRLAGGNEQFF
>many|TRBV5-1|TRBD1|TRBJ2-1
TGCGCCAGCAGCTTGGGACAGGGTGGCAATGAGCAGTTCTTC
CASSLGQGGNEQFF
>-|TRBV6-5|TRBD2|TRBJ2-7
TGTGCCAGCAGTCCGCGACTAGCGGGAGGGCGGGAGCAGTACTTC
CASSPRLAGGREQYF